This TCR beta chain derives from a study of shared clonotypes between healthy human individuals. Notes on the study in general: In general, naive subsets displayed greater estimated richness than memory subsets did.

Investigators spread the genomic DNA of each subset evenly over several immunoSEQ plates. Original processing notes: Junction-only immunoSEQ sequences carried no quality scores, so filtering differed. Profiling relied on immunoSEQ multiplex PCR, and the TCRdb table lists in-frame clones only, not all of them. D and trimming were read from the DNA, whereas the V and J calls and clone size are those reported in that table. The data contain some 2.3 million clones, more than 85% of them singletons. Germline loops: CDR1 SGHTA, CDR2 FQGNSA. The germline V and J ends were trimmed by 1 base and 0 bases, with 4 bases remaining between them. The CDR3 length is 14 residues. Every contributor of samples was a Caucasian grown-up residing in Nashville, Tennessee. For this clone: Its matching antigen is unknown. This sample also contains other DNA sequences that code for the same CDR3.

The clonotype comes from a man between 18 and 35 years old in good health. Some clones in this sample may be carry-over from other donors' samples. Source material: naive CD4+ T cells from PBMCs. Indicated subset: CD45RA+ positively selected. The V and J genes are TRBV7-2 and TRBJ1-5; D not resolved. The CDR3 nucleotides read TGTGCCAGCAGCTTAGGGTATAGCAATCAGCCCCAGCATTTT. This encodes CASSLGYSNQPQHF.